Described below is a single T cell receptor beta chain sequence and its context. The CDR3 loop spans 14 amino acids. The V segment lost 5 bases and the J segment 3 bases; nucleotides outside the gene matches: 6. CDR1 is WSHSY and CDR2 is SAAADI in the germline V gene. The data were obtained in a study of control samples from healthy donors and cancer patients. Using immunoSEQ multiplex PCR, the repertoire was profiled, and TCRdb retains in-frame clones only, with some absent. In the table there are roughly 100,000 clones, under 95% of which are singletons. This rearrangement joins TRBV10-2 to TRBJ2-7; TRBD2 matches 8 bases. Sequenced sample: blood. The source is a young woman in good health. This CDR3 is CASSRRGANYEQYF. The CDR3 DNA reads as TGCGCCAGCAGTCGGCGGGGGGCCAACTACGAGCAGTACTTC.